This T cell receptor beta chain was identified during a study of T cell repertoires in cytomegalovirus infection. Turning to the study itself: The public TCR beta signatures pointed to both CMV infection and matching HLA type.

Study-wide results and limits: The study found HLA-C-restricted CMV-specific TCR beta clonotypes dominating the ex vivo response. CMV carriers having the relevant HLA were flagged by cumulative public TCR beta family frequency.

Trimming removed 3 bases from V and 1 base from J; junction bases left unmatched: 3. The V gene's germline CDR1 is SEHNR and CDR2 FQNEAQ (reference sequence). The CDR3 contains 15 residues. This clonotype was counted many times. Antigen specificity is unknown. TCRdb reprocessed the reads with MiXCR, giving one entry per CDR3 protein. The sample includes 630,000 or so distinct CDR3 sequences, roughly 26% of them seen just once. This clonotype was sampled from a human donor in good health (CMV status not recorded). Some clones in this sample may be carry-over from other donors' samples. The chain links TRBV7-9 to TRBJ2-1, with TRBD1 matching over 7 bases. The source material was CD8+ T cells from PBMCs. CDR3 protein: CASSFKGASYNEQFF. DNA of the CDR3: TGTGCCAGCAGCTTTAAGGGGGCTTCCTACAATGAGCAGTTCTTC.